This T cell receptor beta chain stems from a study of cytomegalovirus exposure and HLA in healthy donors. This clone was observed a single time. The antigen remains unidentified. Findings and caveats of the study: TRBV6-2, TRBV6-3 and some other V segments were unresolvable in 87-base-pair reads. With later analysis, a missense DCLRE1C variant became linked to TCR beta V- and J-gene trimming.

Use of 60 Vbeta and 13 Jbeta primers characterized the PCR. Clones were read by immunoSEQ multiplex PCR, and TCRdb kept only the in-frame ones, dropping some. The profile shows 60,000 to 75,000 clones, roughly 71% of them singletons. V was shortened by 0 bases and J by 6 bases, with 8 bases between the two germline ends. Germline assignment: CDR1 GTSNPN and CDR2 SVGIG (reference sequence). This CDR3 contains 12 residues. The TCR was taken from a woman aged 55-69 years in good health and CMV-seropositive. The rearrangement links TRBV30 to TRBJ2-5, with a tentative D call TRBD2 (6 bases). The sequenced sample was PBMCs. The CDR3 spells CAWSVGGQTQYF. DNA of the CDR3: TGTGCCTGGAGTGTCGGGGGACAGACCCAGTACTTC.